Below are 18 T cell receptor beta chains sequenced from a single sample in a study of CD8+ T cells in alopecia areata. The authors extracted RNA and reverse transcribed it into cDNA as the sequencing template. Clones were sequenced by immunoSEQ multiplex PCR, and TCRdb holds only the in-frame ones, with some missing. The sample lists about 94,000 clones; around 70% were seen once. As to treatment: oral pan-JAK inhibitor, 5-10 mg twice daily. Source: CD8+ T cells sorted from blood, taken between weeks 43 and 45, from a patient treated with tofacitinib. These receptor sequences come from a human donor with alopecia areata.

The CDR3 sequence is CASSPAFEGTPLHF. DNA for the CDR3: TGTGCCAGCAGCCCAGCTTTTGAAGGAACACCCCTCCACTTT. The rearrangement joins TRBV9 to TRBJ1-6; D ambiguous. The CDR3 length is 14 residues. The germline CDR1 and CDR2 sequences are SGDLS and YYNGEE. Deletions cut 4 bases from V and 11 bases from J, with 16 bases between.

The CDR3 DNA is TGTGCCAGCACCCCCCATTTTCTACAGGGAAGCTCCTACAATGAGCAGTTCTTC. As protein: CASTPHFLQGSSYNEQFF. The J gene is TRBJ2-1, the V gene TRBV5-4; tentative D call: TRBD1 (6 bases). Per the germline V gene, CDR1 is SGHNT and CDR2 is YYREEE (reference sequence). The V end was cut by 6 bases, the J end by 0 bases, with 22 bases between. The CDR3 is 18 residues long.

V is TRBV2 and J is TRBJ1-2; no clear D gene. This CDR3 contains 12 residues. Trimming took off 8 bases at V and 5 bases at J, with 12 bases between the two ends. CDR1 and CDR2 from the germline V gene are SNHLY and FYNNEI. The CDR3 DNA reads as TGTGCCAGCCTCCCTAAAGGGTATGGCTACACCTTC. As protein: CASLPKGYGYTF. Based on the CDR3 plus reference TRBV2 and TRBJ1-2, the full variable domain is EPEVTQTPSHQVTQMGQEVILRCVPISNHLYFYWYRQILGQKVEFLVSFYNNEISEKSEIFDDQFSVERPDGSNFTLKIRSTKLEDSAMYFCASLPKGYGYTFGSGTRLTVV.

The chain uses TRBV27 and TRBJ1-2, with D maybe TRBD1 (5 bases). The CDR3 has 14 amino acids. V was cut by 4 bases and J by 8 bases, with 17 bases left in between. In germline, CDR1 is MNHEY, CDR2 SMNVEV (reference sequence). The CDR3 DNA sequence: TGTGCCAGCAGTTGGCGCCAGGGAGATATCGGCTACACCTTC. Translating gives CASSWRQGDIGYTF.

The chain employs TRBV9 and TRBJ1-5; D unresolved. V was shortened by 7 bases and J by 1 base, with 3 bases between the two germline ends. Germline assignment: CDR1 SGDLS and CDR2 YYNGEE. This CDR3 has 11 amino acids. The CDR3 DNA reads TGTGCCAGCGGCAGCAATCAGCCCCAGCATTTT. This translates into CASGSNQPQHF.

The chain links TRBV15 to TRBJ2-2, with D uncertain. V was cut by 5 bases and J by 11 bases, with 12 bases left in between. The CDR3 extends over 12 amino acids. Germline CDR1 is LNHNV and CDR2 is YYDKDF (reference sequence). CDR3 coding DNA: TGTGCCACCAGCTACGAAAACGGCGAGCTGTTTTTT. As protein: CATSYENGELFF.

J is TRBJ2-1 and V is TRBV6-5, with TRBD2 identical over 7 bases. The CDR3 has 13 amino acids. With V trimmed by 5 bases and J by 6 bases, 4 bases remained unmatched. CDR1 is MNHEY and CDR2 is SVGAGI in the germline V gene. CDR3 in DNA: TGTGCCAGCAGTGGCGCTAGCGGCAATGAGCAGTTCTTC. Its translation is CASSGASGNEQFF.

The genes are TRBV4-3 and TRBJ2-3; TRBD2 aligns across 13 bases. This CDR3 has 20 residues. Germline CDR1 is LGHNA and CDR2 is YSLEER. Trimming cost V 4 bases and J 5 bases; bases outside gene matches: 18. The CDR3 loop reads CASSRLTSGGRSSSGDTQYF. The CDR3 DNA follows: TGCGCCAGCAGCCGATTGACTAGCGGGGGGCGGAGTTCGTCAGGAGATACGCAGTATTTT.

This chain links TRBV12-5 with TRBJ2-3, with unresolved D. Germline CDR1 and CDR2: LGHNT and FRNRAP. There are 12 residues in the CDR3. V shed 5 bases and J shed 6 bases, with 9 bases lying between them. CDR3 residues: CASGHPKDTQYF. Written as DNA, the CDR3 is TGTGCTAGTGGTCACCCGAAGGATACGCAGTATTTT.

The chain employs TRBV7-9 and TRBJ2-5, with D unresolved. V was cut by 1 base and J by 2 bases, with 5 bases left in between. The CDR3 extends over 13 amino acids. Germline V gene data show CDR1 as SEHNR and CDR2 as FQNEAQ (reference sequence). The CDR3 sequence is CASSLGAQETQYF. CDR3 nucleotides: TGTGCCAGCAGCTTAGGGGCACAAGAGACCCAGTACTTC.

The CDR3 loop reads CAWSELTDSNTGELFF. CDR3 DNA: TGTGCCTGGAGCGAACTGACGGACAGTAACACCGGGGAGCTGTTTTTT. The chain has TRBV30 and TRBJ2-2; a weak D match, TRBD1 (6 bases). The CDR3 is 16 amino acids. V was cut by 3 bases and J by 2 bases, with 16 bases left in between. Germline values: CDR1 GTSNPN, CDR2 SVGIG (reference sequence).

This clone was recorded many times. V and J are TRBV6-1 and TRBJ2-3; TRBD1 is a possible D gene (5 bases). This CDR3 spans 15 amino acids. Germline CDR1 and CDR2: MNHNS and SASEGT. V was pared by 4 bases and J by 0 bases, with 11 bases between. The CDR3 bases are TGTGCCAGCAGTGTCCAGGGTGGGAGCACAGATACGCAGTATTTT. This sequence encodes CASSVQGGSTDTQYF.

The rearrangement uses TRBV23-1 and TRBJ1-6, with TRBD1 matching over 7 bases. TRBV23-1 is an open reading frame, and its role is uncertain. CDR3 length: 16 amino acids. The ends lost 2 bases at V and 9 bases at J; junction bases unmatched: 10. CDR3 in DNA: TGCGCCAGCAGTCAACCGGTGGGAGGGGGCAGTTCACCCCTCCACTTT. Protein: CASSQPVGGGSSPLHF.

J is TRBJ2-1 and V is TRBV6-6; 8 nucleotides line up with TRBD2. This CDR3 has 13 amino acids. V lost 2 bases, J lost 10 bases, and 4 bases stayed unmatched. Germline lookup yields CDR1 MNHNY and CDR2 SVGAGI (reference sequence). CDR3: CASSYTLAGEQFF. The DNA of the CDR3 is TGTGCCAGCAGTTACACCTTAGCGGGGGAGCAGTTCTTC.

The chain employs TRBV4-3 and TRBJ2-7; the D is unclear. V was cut by 0 bases and J by 3 bases, with 15 bases left in between. This CDR3 contains 16 residues. CDR1 and CDR2 (germline): LGHNA, YSLEER. The CDR3 DNA reads TGCGCCAGCAGCCAAGACGTGCGGAGCTACTTCTACGAGCAGTACTTC. Amino acid sequence: CASSQDVRSYFYEQYF.

This clone was counted a single time. The chain couples TRBV19 to TRBJ1-1; D ambiguous. Trimming left V 3 bases short and J 1 base short, with 9 bases between. This CDR3 spans 14 amino acids. Germline V gives CDR1 LNHDA, CDR2 SQIVND (reference sequence). CDR3 residues: CASSIGKGNTEAFF. CDR3 DNA sequence: TGTGCCAGTAGTATCGGGAAGGGGAACACTGAAGCTTTCTTT.

The chain links TRBV5-6 to TRBJ1-2; tentatively, D is TRBD1 (5 bases). CDR3 length: 16 amino acids. The germline V and J ends were trimmed by 4 bases and 4 bases, with 20 bases remaining between them. The V gene's germline CDR1 is SGHDT and CDR2 YYEEEE. The chain's CDR3 is CASSEGGQGPLYGYTF. CDR3 DNA: TGTGCCAGCAGCGAAGGAGGGCAGGGACCACTCTATGGCTACACCTTC.

The chain uses TRBV4-3 and TRBJ1-1, with D unresolved. The CDR3 is made up of 15 amino acids. Trimming took 0 bases from V and 0 from J, leaving 8 bases between them. Germline CDR1 and CDR2: LGHNA and YSLEER. The chain's CDR3 is CASSQDAEMNTEAFF. The CDR3 DNA sequence: TGCGCCAGCAGCCAAGATGCCGAAATGAACACTGAAGCTTTCTTT.